This T cell receptor beta chain was identified in a study of blood T cell repertoires in COVID-19. Recruited during active infection, patients (from Seattle) were subsequently followed longitudinally. V gave up 10 bases and J gave up 1 base, with 4 bases separating them. Looked up from germline, CDR1 is MDHEN and CDR2 is SYDVKM. The CDR3 totals 10 residues. Original methodology: Amplifying reference gene primers gave estimates of nucleated cell counts. Here immunoSEQ multiplex PCR was the method, and the copy in TCRdb shows in-frame clones only, minus some. The V and J calls and clone size were taken over from that table, and D and trimming were inferred from the DNA. Of some 300,000 clones listed, 85% to 90% are singletons.

Specimen: peripheral blood. The V call is TRBV28, the J call TRBJ1-1; D remains ambiguous. The receptor was derived from a woman between 35 and 50 years old with COVID-19, enrolled during active disease. CDR3 nucleotides: TGTGCCACCTCGAACACTGAAGCTTTCTTT. The encoded protein is CATSNTEAFF.